This paragraph reports one T cell receptor beta chain. Its specificity is not known. Profiling relied on immunoSEQ multiplex PCR, and the TCRdb table lists in-frame clones only, not all of them. Altogether more than 50,000 clones are present, approximately 80% being singletons, with the ten largest covering about 2.5%. In germline, CDR1 is LNHNV, CDR2 YYDKDF (reference sequence). CDR3 length equals 14 residues. The V gene lost 0 bases and the J gene lost 1 base, with 6 bases spanning the gap. This specimen belongs to a study of vaccination effects on CD4 cells after COVID-19. Whole-study results and caveats: After vaccination, at late timepoints, clones induced by infection and by vaccine contracted markedly.

Peptide-pool stimulation followed by sequencing identified expanded antigen-specific CD4+ clonotypes in the ViraFEST assay. When more than 9 days of culture had elapsed, CD4+ T cells were isolated. This clonotype was sampled from a human donor who received a COVID-19 vaccine. The genes are TRBV15 and TRBJ2-5; D not resolved. This specimen consisted of CD4+ T cells from PBMCs cultured with HCoV-229E spike peptides, obtained before COVID-19 vaccination. The chain's CDR3 is CATSRDVAQETQYF. Here the CDR3 DNA reads TGTGCCACCAGCAGAGATGTGGCCCAAGAGACCCAGTACTTC.